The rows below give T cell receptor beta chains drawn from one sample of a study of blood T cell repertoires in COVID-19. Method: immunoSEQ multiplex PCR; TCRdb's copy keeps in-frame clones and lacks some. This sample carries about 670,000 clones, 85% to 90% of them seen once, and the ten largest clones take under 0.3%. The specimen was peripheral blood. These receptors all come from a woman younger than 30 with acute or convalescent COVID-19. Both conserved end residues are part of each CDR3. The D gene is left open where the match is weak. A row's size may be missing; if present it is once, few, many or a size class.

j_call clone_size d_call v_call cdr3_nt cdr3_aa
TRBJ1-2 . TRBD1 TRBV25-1 TGTGCCAGCAGTGAATCTGGGACAGCAGACTATGGCTACACCTTC CASSESGTADYGYTF
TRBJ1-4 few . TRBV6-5 TGTGCCAGCAGAAGGACACCAACTAATGAAAAACTGTTTTTT CASRRTPTNEKLFF
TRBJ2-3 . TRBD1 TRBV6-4 TGTGCCAGCAGTGACTCCGGGACAGGGACAGATACGCAGTATTTT CASSDSGTGTDTQYF
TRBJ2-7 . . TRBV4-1 TGCGCCAGCAGCCAAGAAGGACAGAGGGTCTCCTACGAGCAGTACTTC CASSQEGQRVSYEQYF
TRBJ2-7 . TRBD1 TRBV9 TGTGCCAGCAGCGGGGGGACAGTTACCTACGAGCAGTACTTC CASSGGTVTYEQYF
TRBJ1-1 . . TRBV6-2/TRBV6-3 TGTGCCAGCAGTTCCCCCCAGGGCTTTACTGAAGCTTTCTTT CASSSPQGFTEAFF
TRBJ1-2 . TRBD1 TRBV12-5 TGTGCTAGTGGTTTGGCCGGGACAGGGTTCTATGGCTACACCTTC CASGLAGTGFYGYTF
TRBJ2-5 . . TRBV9 TGTGCCAGCAGCTATGCCGGGGTGGGACAAGAGACCCAGTACTTC CASSYAGVGQETQYF
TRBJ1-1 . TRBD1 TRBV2 TGTGCCAGCACCGGGTTGGGACAGACGAACACTGAAGCTTTCTTT CASTGLGQTNTEAFF
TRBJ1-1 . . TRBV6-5 TGTGCCAGCAGCACTACAGGGAGTTACACTGAAGCTTTCTTT CASSTTGSYTEAFF
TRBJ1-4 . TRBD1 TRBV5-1 TGCGCCAGCAGTTCGACCGGGACAGGGGTCGAAAAACTGTTTTTT CASSSTGTGVEKLFF
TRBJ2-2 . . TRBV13 TGTGCCAGCAGCTTATCAACCGGGGAGCTGTTTTTT CASSLSTGELFF
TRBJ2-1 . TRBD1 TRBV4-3 TGCGCCAGCAGCCAAGCTACCCTCCACACACAGGGGGCCTCCTACAATGAGCAGTTCTTC CASSQATLHTQGASYNEQFF
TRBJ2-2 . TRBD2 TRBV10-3 TGTGCCATCAGGACTAGCGGGCAGAACACCGGGGAGCTGTTTTTT CAIRTSGQNTGELFF
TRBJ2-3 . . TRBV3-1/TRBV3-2 TGTGCCAGCAGCCAAGGGCACATCACAGATACGCAGTATTTT CASSQGHITDTQYF
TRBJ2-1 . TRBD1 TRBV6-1 TGTGCCAGCAGTGAATTCCCCCCCAGACAGGGTAGGAATGAGCAGTTCTTC CASSEFPPRQGRNEQFF
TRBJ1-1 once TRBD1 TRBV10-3 TGTGCCATCAGATTCAAGACAGGGGACAACACTGAAGCTTTCTTT CAIRFKTGDNTEAFF
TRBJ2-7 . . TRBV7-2 TGTGCCAGCAGCTACAGGGTCTCCTACGAGCAGTACTTC CASSYRVSYEQYF
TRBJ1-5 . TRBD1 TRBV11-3 TGTGCCAGCAGCACCGGGACAGGGGACTTAATCAATCAGCCCCAGCATTTT CASSTGTGDLINQPQHF
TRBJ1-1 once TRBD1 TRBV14 TGTGCCAGCAGCATCTGGACAGGGGAGAACACTGAAGCTTTCTTT CASSIWTGENTEAFF
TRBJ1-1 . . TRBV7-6 TGTGCCAGCAGCGGCCCGGGGGGATGGGTGGAGAACACTGAAGCTTTCTTT CASSGPGGWVENTEAFF
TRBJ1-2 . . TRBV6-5 TGTGCCAGCAGCCACAATGGACCCGCGGGCTATGGCTACACCTTC CASSHNGPAGYGYTF
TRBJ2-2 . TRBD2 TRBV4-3 TGCGCCAGCAGCCAACCATCTAGCGGGGGGGCTGCCACCGGGGAGCTGTTTTTT CASSQPSSGGAATGELFF
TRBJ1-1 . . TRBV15 TGTGCCACCAGCAGAGCCGAGAAGTGGACTGAAGCTTTCTTT CATSRAEKWTEAFF
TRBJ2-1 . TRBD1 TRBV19 TGTGCCAGTAGTGCCGGGACAGGGGATTACAATGAGCAGTTCTTC CASSAGTGDYNEQFF
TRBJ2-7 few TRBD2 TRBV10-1 TGCGCCAGCAACACCGCTGGCGGGGGTTCCTACGAGCAGTACTTC CASNTAGGGSYEQYF
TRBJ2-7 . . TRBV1 TGCACCAGCAACATCGTTTTACCAGCAGGAATCTACGAGCAGTACTTC CTSNIVLPAGIYEQYF